This T cell receptor beta chain was profiled in a study of blood T cell repertoires in COVID-19. Germline V gives CDR1 SNHLY, CDR2 FYNNEI. Trimming took 4 bases from V and 2 from J; bases not matched to a gene: 25. This CDR3 spans 22 amino acids. Using immunoSEQ multiplex PCR, the repertoire was profiled, and TCRdb retains in-frame clones only, with some absent. Of around 46,000 clones in the sample, approximately 80% were seen once. Sequencing used peripheral blood. This rearrangement joins TRBV2 to TRBJ2-7, with 11 positions matching TRBD2. The sequence was obtained from a human donor with active or convalescent COVID-19. The donor label of this sample is uncertain. The CDR3 coding sequence is TGTGCCAGCAGTGGGCAAGGGGGGCGGGAACCCAGACTAGCGGGACGCCCCTACGAGCAGTACTTC. Protein sequence: CASSGQGGREPRLAGRPYEQYF.